The entry that follows covers one TCR beta chain sequence. This clone has a handful of counts. This receptor's antigen is unknown. Base qualities were left out, and no much larger clone turns up one base away. Collaborating institutions collected whole blood in K2EDTA tubes following their own protocols. For TCRbeta analysis, collaborator samples were shipped as frozen whole blood, as isolated PBMCs, or as DNA extracted from either sample type. The sample belongs to a study of blood T cell repertoires in COVID-19 (TCRdb year 2020). Background on the whole study: Collaborator samples came from the United States, Italy and Spain and covered acute and convalescent phases of COVID-19. Deeply sampled blood TCRbeta repertoires from subjects exposed to, actively infected with, or recovered from COVID-19 were included in the dataset. HLA class I and class II types, where available, came from metadata supplied by the sample provider rather than from assay-based typing. The material from the prospective study consisted of cDNA or gDNA derived from T cells, B-cell-depleted T cells, or PBMCs. The samples were drawn from two sources: the first 160 participants of the ongoing ImmuneRACE study, and fewer than 1,500 subjects contributed by 6 global collaborators. The sample metadata nearly always contained a de-identified subject ID, COVID-19 status, age in years and sex. The repertoires were released in a freely available public database intended as a resource for research on the immune response to SARS-CoV-2. The full study reports these points: The amount of clinical and demographic metadata varied by source and participant and was provided uncurated.

The CDR1 and CDR2 encoded by the germline V gene are KGHDR and SFDVKD. There are 15 amino acids in the CDR3, from cysteine to phenylalanine inclusive. Only CDR3 DNA remains: 45 bases, in frame from the first base. V is clipped by 7 bases and J by 3 bases, and the sequence between their germline boundaries is 17 bases long. TCRbeta CDR3 regions were amplified from genomic DNA using the immunoSEQ Assay, a bias-controlled multiplex PCR. Concerning the study's data processing: Within the assay, amplification of reference gene primers was used to estimate how many nucleated cells each sample contained. To quantify the absolute abundance of each unique TCRbeta CDR3 rearrangement, sequence reads were collapsed and filtered. For each sample, productive Simpson clonality was calculated as the square root of Simpson's diversity index across productive rearrangements. The table comes from immuneACCESS by way of TCRdb, which keeps in-frame sequences with V and J called. Part of the clones is missing from these tables; in studies checked, under half for an unresolved V gene and the rest for unknown reasons. That table supplies the V and J calls and clone size; D and trimming were determined from the DNA. Counted in this sample were tens of thousands of clones; approximately 81% of them appeared once. The top ten clonotypes cover about 18% of the sample.

The sample taken for sequencing was peripheral blood. The sequence came from a woman between 55 and 75 years old with acute or convalescent COVID-19. The chain joins TRBV24-1 to TRBJ1-1; D gene: possibly TRBD1, on 6 matching bases. DNA sequence: TGTGCCACCAGAAGCCCAGGGGATGGACACACTGAAGCTTTCTTT. It codes for CATRSPGDGHTEAFF.